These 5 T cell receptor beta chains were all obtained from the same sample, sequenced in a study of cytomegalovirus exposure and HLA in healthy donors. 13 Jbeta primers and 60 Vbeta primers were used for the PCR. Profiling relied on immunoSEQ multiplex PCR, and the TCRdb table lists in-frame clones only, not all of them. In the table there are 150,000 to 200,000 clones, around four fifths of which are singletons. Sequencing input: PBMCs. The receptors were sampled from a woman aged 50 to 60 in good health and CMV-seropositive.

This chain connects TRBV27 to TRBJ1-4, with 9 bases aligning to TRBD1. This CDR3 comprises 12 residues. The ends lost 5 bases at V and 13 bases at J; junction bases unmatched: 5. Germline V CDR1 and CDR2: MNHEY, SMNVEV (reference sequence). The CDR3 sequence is CASSPLTGGLFF. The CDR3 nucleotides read TGTGCCAGCAGTCCGCTGACAGGGGGACTGTTTTTT.

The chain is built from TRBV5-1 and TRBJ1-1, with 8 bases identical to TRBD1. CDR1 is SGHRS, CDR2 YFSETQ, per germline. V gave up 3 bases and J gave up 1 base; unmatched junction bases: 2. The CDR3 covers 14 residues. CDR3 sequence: CASSSQGANTEAFF. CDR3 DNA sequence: TGCGCCAGCAGCTCTCAGGGGGCGAACACTGAAGCTTTCTTT. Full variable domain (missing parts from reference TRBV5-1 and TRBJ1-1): KAGVTQTPRYLIKTRGQQVTLSCSPISGHRSVSWYQQTPGQGLQFLFEYFSETQRNKGNFPGRFSGRQFSNSRSEMNVSTLELGDSALYLCASSSQGANTEAFFGQGTRLTVV.

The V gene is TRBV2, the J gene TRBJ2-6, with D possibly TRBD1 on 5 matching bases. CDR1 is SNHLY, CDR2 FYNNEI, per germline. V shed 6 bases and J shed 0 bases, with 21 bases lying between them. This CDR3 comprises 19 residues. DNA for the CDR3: TGTGCCAGCAGGAAGGAGACAGTCCTGGGTAGCTCTGGGGCCAACGTCCTGACTTTC. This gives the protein CASRKETVLGSSGANVLTF.

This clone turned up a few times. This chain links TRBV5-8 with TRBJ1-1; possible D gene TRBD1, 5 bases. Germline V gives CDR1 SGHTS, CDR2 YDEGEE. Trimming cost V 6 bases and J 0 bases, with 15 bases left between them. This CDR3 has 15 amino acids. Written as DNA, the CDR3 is TGTGCCAGCAAGCCCGGGGGGTCATTGAACACTGAAGCTTTCTTT. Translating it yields CASKPGGSLNTEAFF.

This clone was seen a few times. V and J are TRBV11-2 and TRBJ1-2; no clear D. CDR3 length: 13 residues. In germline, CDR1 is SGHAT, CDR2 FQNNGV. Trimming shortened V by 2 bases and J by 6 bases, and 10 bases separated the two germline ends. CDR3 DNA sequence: TGTGCCAGCAGCTTATATCCGCGGGATGGCTACACCTTC. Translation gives CASSLYPRDGYTF. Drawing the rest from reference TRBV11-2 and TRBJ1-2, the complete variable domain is EAGVAQSPRYKIIEKRQSVAFWCNPISGHATLYWYQQILGQGPKLLIQFQNNGVVDDSQLPKDRFSAERLKGVDSTLKIQPAKLEDSAVYLCASSLYPRDGYTFGSGTRLTVV.